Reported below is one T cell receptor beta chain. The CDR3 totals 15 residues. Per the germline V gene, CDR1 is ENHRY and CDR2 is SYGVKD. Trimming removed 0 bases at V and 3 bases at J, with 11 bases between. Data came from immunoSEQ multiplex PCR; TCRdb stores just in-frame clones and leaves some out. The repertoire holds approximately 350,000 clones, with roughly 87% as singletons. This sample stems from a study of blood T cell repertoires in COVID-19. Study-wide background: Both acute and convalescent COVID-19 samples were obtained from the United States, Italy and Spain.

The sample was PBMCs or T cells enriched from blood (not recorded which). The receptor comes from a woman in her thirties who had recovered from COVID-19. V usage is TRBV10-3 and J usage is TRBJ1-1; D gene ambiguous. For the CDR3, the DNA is TGTGCCATCAGTGAGTCGACTCGGAGGTACACTGAAGCTTTCTTT. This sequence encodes CAISESTRRYTEAFF.